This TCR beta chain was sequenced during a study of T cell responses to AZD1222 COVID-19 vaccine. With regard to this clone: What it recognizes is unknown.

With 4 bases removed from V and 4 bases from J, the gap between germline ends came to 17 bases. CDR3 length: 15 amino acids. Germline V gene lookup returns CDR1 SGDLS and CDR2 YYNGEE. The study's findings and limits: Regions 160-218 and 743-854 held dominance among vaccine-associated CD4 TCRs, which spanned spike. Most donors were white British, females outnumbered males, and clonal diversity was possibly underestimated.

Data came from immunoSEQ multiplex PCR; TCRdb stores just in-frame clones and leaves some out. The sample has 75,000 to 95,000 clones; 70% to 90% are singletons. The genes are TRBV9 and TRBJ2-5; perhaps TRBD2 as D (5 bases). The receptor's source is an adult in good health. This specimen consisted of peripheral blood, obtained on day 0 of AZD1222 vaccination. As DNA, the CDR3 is TGTGCCAGCAGCCCCCGTGGAGCGGTGGGAGAGACCCAGTACTTC. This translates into CASSPRGAVGETQYF.